This T cell receptor (beta chain) comes out of a study of blood T cells in healthy people across ages. Study conclusions and caveats: Long-lived donors carried more naive CD4+ cells and greater diversity than aged donors.

As regards this clonotype: Its target is unknown.

Donor samples were obtained from healthy Caucasian individuals from Russia, aged about 6 to 90. Sample-barcoded 5' priming and a J-beta primer mix drove a second PCR of roughly 6 to 12 cycles. Carrying 12 random nucleotides, a template-switch adaptor labeled each individual cDNA molecule. Each CDR3 protein is one row after TCRdb ran MiXCR on the 5' RACE reads. The sample records approximately 350,000 distinct CDR3 sequences, about 55% being singletons. The CDR3 is 12 amino acids. This TCR derives from a man between 60 and 70 years old in good health. The chain combines TRBV21-1 with TRBJ1-5; the table calls TRBD1, which could not be checked here. TRBV21-1 is labeled a pseudogene. Specimen: blood. This chain's CDR3 is CAPRGSNQPQHF. CDR3 coding DNA: TGTGCCCCGAGGGGGAGCAATCAGCCCCAGCATTTT.